The clone carrying this T cell receptor beta chain was seen repeatedly, ten times or more. Antigen: not known. This beta chain turned up in a library designed for alpha chains; as an off-target read, its abundance says little. The record originates from a study of spatial heterogeneity in lung cancer. Study findings and constraints: At resection, ubiquitous expanded tumor TCRs appeared in blood more than at follow-up.

Single TCR cDNA molecules each had their own unique molecular identifier. One entry per CDR3 protein, called by TCRdb with MiXCR from the 5' RACE reads. The data show 10,000 to 15,000 distinct CDR3 sequences, 3% to 5% seen once. After removal of 0 bases from V and 2 bases from J, the junction contained 3 bases not matched to a gene. CDR3 length: 14 residues. Germline assignment: CDR1 DFQATT and CDR2 SNEGSKA (reference sequence). Regarding time point: sample taken at primary tumor resection. Extraction of whole RNA from tumor, nontumor lung or frozen PBMC preceded unsorted sequencing. The V call is TRBV20-1, the J call TRBJ1-1; 7 bases map to TRBD1. The sample consisted of PBMCs, taken at surgery. This clonotype was obtained from a male donor with early-stage non-small cell lung cancer. CDR3 protein: CSARDQGVNTEAFF. The DNA for the CDR3 is TGCAGTGCTAGAGATCAGGGGGTAAACACTGAAGCTTTCTTT.